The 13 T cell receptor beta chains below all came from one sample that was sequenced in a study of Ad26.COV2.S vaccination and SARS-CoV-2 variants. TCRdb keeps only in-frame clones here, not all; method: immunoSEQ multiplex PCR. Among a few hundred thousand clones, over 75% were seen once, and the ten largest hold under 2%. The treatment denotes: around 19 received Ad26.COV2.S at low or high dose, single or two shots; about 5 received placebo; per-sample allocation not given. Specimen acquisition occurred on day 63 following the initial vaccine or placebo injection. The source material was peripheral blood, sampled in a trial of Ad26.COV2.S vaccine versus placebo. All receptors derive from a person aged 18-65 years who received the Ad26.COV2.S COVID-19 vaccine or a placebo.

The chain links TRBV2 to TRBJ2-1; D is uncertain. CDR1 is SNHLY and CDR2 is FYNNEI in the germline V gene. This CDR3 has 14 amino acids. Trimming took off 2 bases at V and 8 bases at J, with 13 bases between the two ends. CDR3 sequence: CASSEWLEPHEQFF. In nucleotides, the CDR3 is TGTGCCAGCAGTGAATGGTTAGAACCCCATGAGCAGTTCTTC.

The CDR3 sequence: CASSPIEGRGNSPLHF. For the CDR3, the DNA is TGTGCCAGCAGCCCAATCGAGGGGAGGGGGAATTCACCCCTCCACTTT. This chain joins TRBV7-9 and TRBJ1-6; possible D gene TRBD1, 6 bases. The germline V gene has CDR1 SEHNR and CDR2 FQNEAQ (reference sequence). With 5 bases removed from V and 7 bases from J, the gap between germline ends came to 18 bases. CDR3 length: 16 residues.

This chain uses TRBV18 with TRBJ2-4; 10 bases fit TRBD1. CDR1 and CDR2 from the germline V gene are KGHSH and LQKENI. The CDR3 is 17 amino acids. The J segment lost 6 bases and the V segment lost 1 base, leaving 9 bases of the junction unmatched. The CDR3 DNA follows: TGTGCCAGCTCACCACTTGGGACAGGGGACCTTCTAAACATTCAGTACTTC. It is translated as CASSPLGTGDLLNIQYF.

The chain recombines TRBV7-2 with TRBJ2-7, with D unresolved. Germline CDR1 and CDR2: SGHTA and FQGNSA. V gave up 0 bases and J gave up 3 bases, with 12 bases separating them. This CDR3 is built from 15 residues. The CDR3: CASSLAPDAGYEQYF. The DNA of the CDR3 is TGTGCCAGCAGCTTAGCCCCGGACGCCGGCTACGAGCAGTACTTC.

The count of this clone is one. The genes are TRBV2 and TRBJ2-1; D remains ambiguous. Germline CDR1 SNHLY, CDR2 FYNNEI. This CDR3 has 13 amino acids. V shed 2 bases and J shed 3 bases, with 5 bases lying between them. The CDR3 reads CASSESVYNEQFF. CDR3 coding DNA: TGTGCCAGCAGTGAAAGTGTCTACAATGAGCAGTTCTTC.

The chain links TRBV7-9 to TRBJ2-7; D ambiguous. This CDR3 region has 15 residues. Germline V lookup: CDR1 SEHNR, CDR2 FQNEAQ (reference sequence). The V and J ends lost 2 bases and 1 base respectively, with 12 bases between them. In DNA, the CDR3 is TGTGCCAGCAGCTTAACCGACGGTTCTTCCTACGAGCAGTACTTC. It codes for CASSLTDGSSYEQYF.

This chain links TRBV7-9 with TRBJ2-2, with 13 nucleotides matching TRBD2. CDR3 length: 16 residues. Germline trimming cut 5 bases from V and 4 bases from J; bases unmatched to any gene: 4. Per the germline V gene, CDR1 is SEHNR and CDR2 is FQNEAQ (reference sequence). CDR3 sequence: CASSGRLAGGTGELFF. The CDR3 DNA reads TGTGCCAGCAGCGGGAGACTAGCGGGAGGCACCGGGGAGCTGTTTTTT. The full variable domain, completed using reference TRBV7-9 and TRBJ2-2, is DTGVSQNPRHKITKRGQNVTFRCDPISEHNRLYWYRQTLGQGPEFLTYFQNEAQLEKSRLLSDRFSAERPKGSFSTLEIQRTEQGDSAMYLCASSGRLAGGTGELFFGEGSRLTVL.

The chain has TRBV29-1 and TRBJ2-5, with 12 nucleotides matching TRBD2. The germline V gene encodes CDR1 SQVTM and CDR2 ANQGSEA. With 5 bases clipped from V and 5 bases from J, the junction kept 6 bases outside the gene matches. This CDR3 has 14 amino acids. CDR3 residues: CSVPSGRVGETQYF. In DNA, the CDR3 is TGCAGCGTTCCTAGCGGGAGGGTAGGTGAGACCCAGTACTTC.

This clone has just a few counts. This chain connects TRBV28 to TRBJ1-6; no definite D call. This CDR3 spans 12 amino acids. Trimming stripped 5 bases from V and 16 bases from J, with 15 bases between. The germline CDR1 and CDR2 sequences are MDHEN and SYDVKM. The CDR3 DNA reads TGTGCCAGCAGTCTCGACCTGTCTGGACTCCACTTT. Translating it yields CASSLDLSGLHF.

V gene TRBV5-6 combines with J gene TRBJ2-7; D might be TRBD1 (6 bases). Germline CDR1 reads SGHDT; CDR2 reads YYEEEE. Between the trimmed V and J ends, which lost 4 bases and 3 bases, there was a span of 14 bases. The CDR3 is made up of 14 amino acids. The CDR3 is CASSDTGLRYEQYF. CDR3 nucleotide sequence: TGTGCCAGCAGCGACACAGGGTTGCGCTACGAGCAGTACTTC.

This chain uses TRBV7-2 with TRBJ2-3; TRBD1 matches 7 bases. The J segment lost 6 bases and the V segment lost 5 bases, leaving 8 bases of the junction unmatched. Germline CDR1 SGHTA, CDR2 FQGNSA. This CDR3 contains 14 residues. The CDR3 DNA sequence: TGTGCCAGCAGCCCGGGACAGTCATGGGATACGCAGTATTTT. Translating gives CASSPGQSWDTQYF.

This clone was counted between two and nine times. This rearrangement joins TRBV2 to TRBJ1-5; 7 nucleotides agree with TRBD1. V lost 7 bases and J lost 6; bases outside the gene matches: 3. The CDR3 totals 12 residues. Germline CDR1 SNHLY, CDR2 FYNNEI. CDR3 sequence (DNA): TGTGCCAGCACACAGGGGATTCAGCCCCAGCATTTT. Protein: CASTQGIQPQHF.

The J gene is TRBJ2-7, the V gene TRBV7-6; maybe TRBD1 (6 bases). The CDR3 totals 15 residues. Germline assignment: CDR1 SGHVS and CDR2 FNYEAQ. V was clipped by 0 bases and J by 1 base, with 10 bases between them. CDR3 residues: CASSLAGTPSYEQYF. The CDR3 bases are TGTGCCAGCAGCTTAGCCGGGACACCTTCCTACGAGCAGTACTTC.